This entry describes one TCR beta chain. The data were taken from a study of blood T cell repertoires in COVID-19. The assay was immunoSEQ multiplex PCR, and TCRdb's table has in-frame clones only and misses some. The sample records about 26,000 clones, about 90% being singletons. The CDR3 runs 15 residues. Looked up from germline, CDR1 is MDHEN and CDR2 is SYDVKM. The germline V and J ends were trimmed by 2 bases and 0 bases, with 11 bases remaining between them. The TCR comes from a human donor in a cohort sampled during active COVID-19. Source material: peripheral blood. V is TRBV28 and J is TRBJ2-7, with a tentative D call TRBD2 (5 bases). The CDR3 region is CASSLTGLSSYEQYF. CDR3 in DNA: TGTGCCAGCAGTTTAACTGGACTGAGCTCCTACGAGCAGTACTTC. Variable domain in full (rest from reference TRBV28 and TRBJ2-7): DVKVTQSSRYLVKRTGEKVFLECVQDMDHENMFWYRQDPGLGLRLIYFSYDVKMKEKGDIPEGYSVSREKKERFSLILESASTNQTSMYLCASSLTGLSSYEQYFGPGTRLTVT.